A single sample gave rise to the 25 T cell receptor beta chains below, sequenced in a study of cytomegalovirus exposure and HLA in healthy donors. Amplification used 60 Vbeta primers and 13 Jbeta primers. Sequencing was performed with immunoSEQ multiplex PCR; in TCRdb, only in-frame clones are kept and a portion is missing. The data show 150,000 to 160,000 clones, 85% seen once. Sequenced sample: PBMCs. Receptors were obtained from a woman younger than 35 in good health and CMV-seronegative.

The J gene is TRBJ2-7, the V gene TRBV6-5; 9 bases map to TRBD1. V was clipped by 6 bases and J by 5 bases; unmatched bases: 8. This CDR3 region has 14 residues. The germline gives CDR1 MNHEY, CDR2 SVGAGI. CDR3 in DNA: TGTGCCAGCAGGCCCGGGACAGGGATACACGAGCAGTACTTC. This translates into CASRPGTGIHEQYF.

The chain links TRBV9 to TRBJ2-3, with 8 bases that match TRBD2. Trimming took 4 bases from V and 3 from J; bases not matched to a gene: 7. Germline V gene lookup returns CDR1 SGDLS and CDR2 YYNGEE. This CDR3 comprises 15 residues. The CDR3 protein is CASSPDGGGTDTQYF. In DNA, the CDR3 is TGTGCCAGCAGCCCAGACGGGGGGGGGACAGATACGCAGTATTTT.

There are a few counts of this clone. V usage is TRBV9 and J usage is TRBJ2-7; 10 bases fit TRBD2. V dropped 4 bases and J dropped 3; count of bases not matched to a gene: 7. Germline CDR1 SGDLS, CDR2 YYNGEE. This CDR3 spans 15 amino acids. The CDR3 here is CASSPGLADVYEQYF. Here the CDR3 DNA reads TGTGCCAGCAGCCCAGGACTAGCGGATGTCTACGAGCAGTACTTC.

The chain is built from TRBV6-5 and TRBJ1-6, with D maybe TRBD1 (5 bases). V lost 4 bases and J lost 10, with 11 bases in between. Germline V CDR1 and CDR2: MNHEY, SVGAGI. The CDR3 covers 13 residues. CDR3: CASSWGSKSPLHF. The DNA for the CDR3 is TGTGCCAGCAGTTGGGGCAGTAAATCACCCCTCCACTTT.

The chain links TRBV5-1 to TRBJ1-3, with D perhaps matching TRBD1 (5 bases). CDR3 size: 17 residues. Germline V gene data show CDR1 as SGHRS and CDR2 as YFSETQ. V lost 0 bases and J lost 7, with 20 bases in between. The CDR3 loop reads CASSLVGAASLDNTIYF. CDR3 in DNA: TGCGCCAGCAGCTTGGTAGGGGCCGCGAGTTTGGACAACACCATATATTTT.

The V call is TRBV7-2, the J call TRBJ2-1, with TRBD1 identical over 8 bases. The length of the CDR3 is 14 residues. J gave up 8 bases and V 5 bases, and 8 bases lay outside the gene matches. Per the germline V gene, CDR1 is SGHTA and CDR2 is FQGNSA. The CDR3 spells CASSEDRESDEQFF. The CDR3, as DNA: TGTGCCAGCAGCGAGGACAGGGAGTCCGATGAGCAGTTCTTC. Supplemented by reference TRBV7-2 and TRBJ2-1, the full variable domain reads GAGVSQSPSNKVTEKGKDVELRCDPISGHTALYWYRQSLGQGLEFLIYFQGNSAPDKSGLPSDRFSAERTGGSVSTLTIQRTQQEDSAVYLCASSEDRESDEQFFGPGTRLTVL.

The CDR3 loop reads CASSWRGPQETQYF. The CDR3 DNA is TGTGCCAGCAGCTGGCGCGGGCCCCAAGAGACCCAGTACTTC. This chain joins TRBV7-2 and TRBJ2-5, with D perhaps matching TRBD2 (5 bases). Germline lookup yields CDR1 SGHTA and CDR2 FQGNSA. The CDR3 is made up of 14 amino acids. With 4 bases removed from V and 1 base from J, the gap between germline ends came to 10 bases.

The chain carries TRBV4-1 and TRBJ2-7, with 7 bases that match TRBD2. Trimming cost V 2 bases and J 4 bases; bases outside gene matches: 5. The CDR3 loop spans 14 amino acids. Looked up from germline, CDR1 is MGHRA and CDR2 is YSYEKL. CDR3 coding DNA: TGCGCCAGCAGCCAACGGGGAGGGGAATACGAGCAGTACTTC. This encodes CASSQRGGEYEQYF.

This sequence joins TRBV18 and TRBJ2-5, with a possible D match to TRBD2 (6 bases). This CDR3 comprises 15 residues. V shed 0 bases and J shed 1 base, with 9 bases lying between them. From germline, CDR1 is KGHSH and CDR2 LQKENI. The CDR3 DNA is TGTGCCAGCTCACCACCGGCGGGGCGCCAAGAGACCCAGTACTTC. This codes for CASSPPAGRQETQYF. The complete variable domain, with remaining parts taken from reference TRBV18 and TRBJ2-5, reads NAGVMQNPRHLVRRRGQEARLRCSPMKGHSHVYWYRQLPEEGLKFMVYLQKENIIDESGMPKERFSAEFPKEGPSILRIQQVVRGDSAAYFCASSPPAGRQETQYFGPGTRLLVL.

The rearrangement joins TRBV7-2 to TRBJ2-7; D is undetermined. The germline V gene encodes CDR1 SGHTA and CDR2 FQGNSA. Trimming took off 0 bases at V and 3 bases at J, with 12 bases between the two ends. This CDR3 region has 15 residues. CDR3 in amino acids: CASSLALDFVYEQYF. The CDR3 bases are TGTGCCAGCAGCTTAGCTCTAGATTTTGTCTACGAGCAGTACTTC.

The CDR3 nucleotides are TGTGCCAGCAGCTTACTTACGGGGGGGGTGGCAGAGACCCAGTACTTC. It encodes CASSLLTGGVAETQYF. The chain couples TRBV11-2 to TRBJ2-5; 8 positions agree with TRBD2. This CDR3 contains 16 residues. Germline CDR1 reads SGHAT; CDR2 reads FQNNGV. Trimming took 2 bases from V and 4 from J; bases not matched to a gene: 9. Using reference TRBV11-2 and TRBJ2-5 for the parts outside the CDR3, the full variable domain is EAGVAQSPRYKIIEKRQSVAFWCNPISGHATLYWYQQILGQGPKLLIQFQNNGVVDDSQLPKDRFSAERLKGVDSTLKIQPAKLEDSAVYLCASSLLTGGVAETQYFGPGTRLLVL.

The V and J genes are TRBV6-5 and TRBJ2-1, with D possibly TRBD2 on 7 matching bases. This CDR3 contains 14 residues. Trimming took 6 bases from V and 6 from J, leaving 15 bases between them. CDR1 is MNHEY and CDR2 is SVGAGI in the germline V gene. The chain's CDR3 is CASSHEGGANEQFF. The CDR3 DNA is TGTGCCAGCAGCCACGAGGGGGGGGCCAATGAGCAGTTCTTC.

The chain is built from TRBV28 and TRBJ2-3; the match to TRBD1 covers 8 bases. With V trimmed by 6 bases and J by 4 bases, 12 bases remained unmatched. This CDR3 is 16 amino acids long. Germline V gene lookup returns CDR1 MDHEN and CDR2 SYDVKM. The DNA for the CDR3 is TGTGCCAGCAGATCGGACAGGGTGGCTAGGTCAGATACGCAGTATTTT. Protein: CASRSDRVARSDTQYF.

The CDR3 sequence: CASSPREKLFF. CDR3 sequence (DNA): TGTGCCAGCAGCCCCCGGGAAAAACTGTTTTTT. The genes are TRBV28 and TRBJ1-4; D is unresolved. V was pared by 6 bases and J by 8 bases, with 7 bases between. This CDR3 has 11 amino acids. Germline V gene data show CDR1 as MDHEN and CDR2 as SYDVKM.

The chain carries TRBV7-9 and TRBJ2-3, with 7 positions matching TRBD1. The V gene end was trimmed by 4 bases and the J gene end by 2 bases; junction bases not matched to a gene: 9. The germline V gene encodes CDR1 SEHNR and CDR2 FQNEAQ (reference sequence). The CDR3 runs 16 residues. CDR3 sequence: CASSSGTDYLTDTQYF. DNA for the CDR3: TGTGCCAGCAGCTCCGGGACAGACTACCTCACAGATACGCAGTATTTT.

The chain joins TRBV4-3 to TRBJ2-1; 9 bases line up with TRBD1. Germline CDR1 LGHNA, CDR2 YSLEER. Trimming at V came to 2 bases and at J to 8 bases, leaving 7 bases not matched to a gene. This CDR3 contains 15 residues. Written as DNA, the CDR3 is TGCGCCAGCAGCCAACTACACAGGGGGCTGGATGAGCAGTTCTTC. Residues: CASSQLHRGLDEQFF.

The rearrangement links TRBV28 to TRBJ2-7; no clear D gene. The CDR3 runs 12 residues. The ends were cut back, 7 bases at V and 4 bases at J, with 11 bases in the middle. Germline-derived CDR1 and CDR2 are MDHEN and SYDVKM. The DNA for the CDR3 is TGTGCCAGCACCGGCGGTTTATACGAGCAGTACTTC. It translates to CASTGGLYEQYF.

The chain links TRBV29-1 to TRBJ2-3; no definite D call. Germline V gives CDR1 SQVTM, CDR2 ANQGSEA. The CDR3 is made up of 10 amino acids. CDR3 amino acids: CTCGTDTQYF. In DNA, the CDR3 is TGCACCTGTGGCACAGATACGCAGTATTTT.

The chain carries TRBV18 and TRBJ2-3; the match to TRBD2 covers 12 bases. Germline CDR1 KGHSH, CDR2 LQKENI. Trimming at V came to 3 bases and at J to 1 base, leaving 8 bases not matched to a gene. CDR3 size: 18 residues. CDR3 bases: TGTGCCAGCTCACCCGGACTAGCGGGGCTTGGGGGCACAGATACGCAGTATTTT. Translation: CASSPGLAGLGGTDTQYF.

The chain employs TRBV5-8 and TRBJ2-1; the match to TRBD2 covers 9 bases. The CDR3 has 13 amino acids. Germline V gene data show CDR1 as SGHTS and CDR2 as YDEGEE. The trim removed 9 bases at V and 9 bases at J, leaving 10 bases unmatched. CDR3 sequence reads: CATPDWREGEQFF. CDR3 sequence (DNA): TGTGCCACCCCTGATTGGCGGGAGGGTGAGCAGTTCTTC.

The sample holds one count of this clone. The chain recombines TRBV5-1 with TRBJ2-5, with D unresolved. The DNA end favors TRBJ2-7, so the J call may be wrong. Germline assignment: CDR1 SGHRS and CDR2 YFSETQ. CDR3 length: 13 amino acids. CDR3 sequence reads: CASSEPRSYEQYF. The CDR3 bases are TGCGCCAGCAGCGAACCCCGCTCCTACGAGCAGTACTTC.

The chain joins TRBV28 to TRBJ1-6; D is uncertain. CDR1 MDHEN and CDR2 SYDVKM come from the germline V gene. CDR3 length: 14 amino acids. V lost 3 bases and J 10 bases, leaving 13 bases between the germline ends. The CDR3 loop is CASSFSVTGSPLHF. The CDR3 DNA reads as TGTGCCAGCAGTTTTAGTGTTACGGGATCACCCCTCCACTTT.

This sequence joins TRBV5-1 and TRBJ2-2; 8 positions match TRBD1. After removal of 2 bases from V and 4 bases from J, the junction contained 4 bases not matched to a gene. CDR1 and CDR2 (germline): SGHRS, YFSETQ. The CDR3 is 15 residues long. CDR3 residues: CASSFGQGITGELFF. The CDR3 region has the DNA TGCGCCAGCAGCTTCGGACAGGGCATCACCGGGGAGCTGTTTTTT.

This chain connects TRBV4-1 to TRBJ1-2; 7 bases agree with TRBD1. With V trimmed by 2 bases and J by 8 bases, 11 bases remained unmatched. The CDR3 has 15 residues. The germline gives CDR1 MGHRA, CDR2 YSYEKL. For the CDR3, the DNA is TGCGCCAGCAGCCAACCGGTCAGGGGGGCGTACGGCTACACCTTC. Residues: CASSQPVRGAYGYTF.

This sequence joins TRBV6-6 and TRBJ1-2; 10 nucleotides line up with TRBD1. Germline V gives CDR1 MNHNY, CDR2 SVGAGI (reference sequence). The CDR3 has 14 amino acids. After removal of 5 bases from V and 8 bases from J, the junction contained 8 bases not matched to a gene. The CDR3 DNA is TGTGCCAGCAGTCGCGACAGGGGGCGTGGCGGCTACACCTTC. This translates into CASSRDRGRGGYTF.